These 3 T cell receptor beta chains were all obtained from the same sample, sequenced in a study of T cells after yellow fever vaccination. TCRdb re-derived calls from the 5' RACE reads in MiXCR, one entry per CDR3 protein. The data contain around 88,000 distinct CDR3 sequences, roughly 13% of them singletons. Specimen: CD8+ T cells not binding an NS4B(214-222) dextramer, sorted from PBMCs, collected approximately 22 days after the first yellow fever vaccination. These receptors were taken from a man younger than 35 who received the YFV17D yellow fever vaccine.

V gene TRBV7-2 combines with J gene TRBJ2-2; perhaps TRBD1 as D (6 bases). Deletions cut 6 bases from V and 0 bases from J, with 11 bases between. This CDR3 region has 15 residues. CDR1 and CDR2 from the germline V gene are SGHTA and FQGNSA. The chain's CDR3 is CASSSGTTNTGELFF. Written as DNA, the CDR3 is TGTGCCAGCAGTTCCGGGACAACGAACACCGGGGAGCTGTTTTTT. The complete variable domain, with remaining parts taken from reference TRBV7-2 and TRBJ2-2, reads GAGVSQSPSNKVTEKGKDVELRCDPISGHTALYWYRQSLGQGLEFLIYFQGNSAPDKSGLPSDRFSAERTGGSVSTLTIQRTQQEDSAVYLCASSSGTTNTGELFFGEGSRLTVL.

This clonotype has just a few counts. The CDR3 region is CAISEAGFEDEQYV. DNA of the CDR3: TGTGCCATCAGTGAGGCAGGGTTTGAAGACGAGCAGTACGTC. V gene TRBV10-3 combines with J gene TRBJ2-7; D is perhaps TRBD1 (5 bases). Trimming removed 2 bases at V and 5 bases at J, with 13 bases between. The CDR3 runs 14 residues. Germline CDR1 and CDR2: ENHRY and SYGVKD.

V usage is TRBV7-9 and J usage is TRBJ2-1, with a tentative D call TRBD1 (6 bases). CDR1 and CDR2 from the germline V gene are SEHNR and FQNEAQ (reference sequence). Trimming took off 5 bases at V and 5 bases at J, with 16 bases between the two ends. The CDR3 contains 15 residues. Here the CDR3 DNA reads TGTGCCAGCAGCCCTACAGGGTCAGAACACAATGAGCAGTTCTTC. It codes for CASSPTGSEHNEQFF. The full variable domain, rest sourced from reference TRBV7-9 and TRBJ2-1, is DTGVSQNPRHKITKRGQNVTFRCDPISEHNRLYWYRQTLGQGPEFLTYFQNEAQLEKSRLLSDRFSAERPKGSFSTLEIQRTEQGDSAMYLCASSPTGSEHNEQFFGPGTRLTVL.